In its sample, the clone carrying this T cell receptor (beta chain) was seen many times. TCRdb reprocessed the 5' RACE reads via MiXCR and lists one record per CDR3 protein. This table has about 220,000 distinct CDR3 sequences, 6% to 8% appearing once. This sample is part of a study of identical twins. V lost 0 bases to trimming and J lost 10 bases; unmatched junction nucleotides: 11. Germline V gene data show CDR1 as SGHRS and CDR2 as YFSETQ. This CDR3 comprises 17 residues. This same sample was also part of a study on yellow fever vaccine responses in identical twins.

The sequenced material came from CD8+ T cells sorted from blood. The gene calls are TRBV5-1 and TRBJ2-1; 12 nucleotides agree with TRBD2. This TCR was recovered from a woman between 18 and 30 years old in good health. CDR3 amino acids: CASSLEASGRARVEQFF. CDR3 bases: TGCGCCAGCAGCTTGGAAGCTAGCGGGAGGGCCCGTGTAGAGCAGTTCTTC. Drawing the rest from reference TRBV5-1 and TRBJ2-1, the complete variable domain is KAGVTQTPRYLIKTRGQQVTLSCSPISGHRSVSWYQQTPGQGLQFLFEYFSETQRNKGNFPGRFSGRQFSNSRSEMNVSTLELGDSALYLCASSLEASGRARVEQFFGPGTRLTVL.